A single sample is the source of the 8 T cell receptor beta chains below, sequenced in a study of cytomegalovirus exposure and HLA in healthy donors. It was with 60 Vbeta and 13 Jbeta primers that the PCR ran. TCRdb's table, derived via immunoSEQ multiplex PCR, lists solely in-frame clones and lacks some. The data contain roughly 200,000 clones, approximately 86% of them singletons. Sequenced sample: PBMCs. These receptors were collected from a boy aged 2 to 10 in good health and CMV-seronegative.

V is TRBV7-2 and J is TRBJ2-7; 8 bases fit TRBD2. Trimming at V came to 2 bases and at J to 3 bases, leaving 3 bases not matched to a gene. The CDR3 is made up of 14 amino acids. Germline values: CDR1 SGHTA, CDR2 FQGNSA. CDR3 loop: CASSLQGTSYEQYF. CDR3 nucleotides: TGTGCCAGCAGCTTACAGGGGACTAGCTACGAGCAGTACTTC.

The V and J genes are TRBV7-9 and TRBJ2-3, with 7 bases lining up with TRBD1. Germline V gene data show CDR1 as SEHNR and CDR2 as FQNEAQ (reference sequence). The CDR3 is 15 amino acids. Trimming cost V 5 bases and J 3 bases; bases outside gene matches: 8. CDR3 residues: CASSNQRDRTDTQYF. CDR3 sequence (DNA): TGTGCCAGCAGCAACCAGAGGGACAGAACAGATACGCAGTATTTT.

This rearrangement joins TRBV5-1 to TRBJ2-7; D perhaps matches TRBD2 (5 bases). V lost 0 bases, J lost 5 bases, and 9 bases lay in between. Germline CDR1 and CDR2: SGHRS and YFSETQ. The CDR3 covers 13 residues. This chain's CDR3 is CASSLAGVDEQYF. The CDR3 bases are TGCGCCAGCAGCTTGGCCGGGGTGGACGAGCAGTACTTC.

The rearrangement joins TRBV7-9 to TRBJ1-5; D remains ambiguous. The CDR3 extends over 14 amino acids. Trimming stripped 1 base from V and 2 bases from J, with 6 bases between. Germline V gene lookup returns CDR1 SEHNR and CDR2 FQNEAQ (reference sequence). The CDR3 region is CASSLGQGNQPQHF. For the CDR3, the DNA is TGTGCCAGCAGCTTAGGGCAGGGCAATCAGCCCCAGCATTTT.

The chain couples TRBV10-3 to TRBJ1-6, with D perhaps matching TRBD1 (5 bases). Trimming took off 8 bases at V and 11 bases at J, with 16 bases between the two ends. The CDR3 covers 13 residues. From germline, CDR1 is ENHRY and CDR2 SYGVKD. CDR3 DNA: TGTGCCATCTCCCCAGGGCCCGCAGCACCCCTCCACTTT. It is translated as CAISPGPAAPLHF.

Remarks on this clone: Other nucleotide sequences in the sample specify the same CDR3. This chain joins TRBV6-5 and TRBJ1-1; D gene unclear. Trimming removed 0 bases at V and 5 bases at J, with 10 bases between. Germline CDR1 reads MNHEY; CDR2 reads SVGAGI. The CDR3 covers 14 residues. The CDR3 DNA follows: TGTGCCAGCAGTTACTCGACCGGGGTGACTGAAGCTTTCTTT. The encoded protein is CASSYSTGVTEAFF.

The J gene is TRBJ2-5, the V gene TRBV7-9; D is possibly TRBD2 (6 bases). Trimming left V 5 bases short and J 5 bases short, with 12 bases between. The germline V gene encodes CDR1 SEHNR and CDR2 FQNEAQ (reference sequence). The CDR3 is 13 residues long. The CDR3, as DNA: TGTGCCAGCAGCCCCCCGGAGGGGGAGACCCAGTACTTC. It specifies CASSPPEGETQYF.

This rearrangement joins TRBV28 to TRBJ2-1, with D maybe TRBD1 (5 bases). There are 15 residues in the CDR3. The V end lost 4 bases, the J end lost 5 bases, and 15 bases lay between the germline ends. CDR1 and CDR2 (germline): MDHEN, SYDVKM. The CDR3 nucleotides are TGTGCCAGCAGTTGGGGCCTCGGAGTGGACAATGAGCAGTTCTTC. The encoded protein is CASSWGLGVDNEQFF.